The source of this TCR beta chain is a study of cytomegalovirus exposure and HLA in healthy donors. This clone was detected a few times. As yet, its antigen is unknown. V was trimmed by 2 bases and J by 3 bases, leaving 8 bases between them. CDR3 length equals 14 residues. Germline CDR1 and CDR2: SGHRS and YFSETQ. Amplification used 60 Vbeta primers and 13 Jbeta primers. Clones were sequenced by immunoSEQ multiplex PCR, and TCRdb holds only the in-frame ones, with some missing. The profile shows some 140,000 clones, 60% to 80% of them singletons. Study-level points and caveats: A list of 164 TCR beta chains associated with cytomegalovirus was given.

The sequence derives from a young man in good health and CMV-seropositive. Sequencing was performed on PBMCs. The chain joins TRBV5-1 to TRBJ2-2, with a tentative D call TRBD1 (6 bases). The CDR3 here is CASSLSGDTGELFF. The CDR3 DNA sequence: TGCGCCAGCAGCTTATCAGGGGACACCGGGGAGCTGTTTTTT.